These 26 T cell receptor beta chains came from one sample sequenced in a study of blood T cell repertoires in COVID-19. TCRdb keeps only in-frame clones here, not all; method: immunoSEQ multiplex PCR. This sample has 15,000 to 20,000 clones, with 85% to 90% found just once. The specimen was peripheral blood. The receptors here all came from a man in his sixties with active COVID-19.

The chain recombines TRBV11-3 with TRBJ2-2; no reliable D call. Germline lookup yields CDR1 SGHNT and CDR2 YENEEA. CDR3 length: 16 amino acids. The V gene lost 3 bases and the J gene lost 0 bases, with 11 bases spanning the gap. CDR3 amino acids: CASSFTFSANTGELFF. DNA of the CDR3: TGTGCCAGCAGCTTCACCTTCAGCGCGAACACCGGGGAGCTGTTTTTT.

This clone showed up just a few times. The chain recombines TRBV19 with TRBJ1-2; maybe TRBD1 (6 bases). CDR1 and CDR2 from the germline V gene are LNHDA and SQIVND (reference sequence). V lost 4 bases, J lost 4 bases, and 10 bases lay in between. The CDR3 consists of 13 residues. The CDR3 nucleotides are TGTGCCAGTAGTAGTGGGACACGCTATGGCTACACCTTC. Its protein is CASSSGTRYGYTF.

The chain carries TRBV19 and TRBJ2-1, with 8 bases aligning to TRBD1. Unmatched junction bases numbered 10, after V lost 5 bases and J lost 7 bases. The CDR3 covers 15 residues. Germline CDR1 LNHDA, CDR2 SQIVND (reference sequence). As DNA, the CDR3 is TGTGCCAGTAGTGGCGGCGCAGGGGGCGAAAATGAGCAGTTCTTC. This sequence encodes CASSGGAGGENEQFF.

The V call is TRBV30, the J call TRBJ1-1; D call uncertain. Germline lookup yields CDR1 GTSNPN and CDR2 SVGIG (reference sequence). The V and J ends lost 0 bases and 6 bases respectively, with 8 bases between them. This CDR3 contains 12 residues. The CDR3 region has the DNA TGTGCCTGGAGTGTACCCAGTCCTGAAGCTTTCTTT. This sequence encodes CAWSVPSPEAFF. Together with reference TRBV30 and TRBJ1-1, the CDR3 gives the full variable domain: SQTIHQWPATLVQPVGSPLSLECTVEGTSNPNLYWYRQAAGRGLQLLFYSVGIGQISSEVPQNLSASRPQDRQFILSSKKLLLSDSGFYLCAWSVPSPEAFFGQGTRLTVV.

This clone was recorded once. The chain has TRBV28 and TRBJ1-4, with D maybe TRBD1 (5 bases). Trimming left V 6 bases short and J 8 bases short, with 13 bases between. This CDR3 contains 13 residues. Germline lookup yields CDR1 MDHEN and CDR2 SYDVKM. The CDR3 DNA sequence: TGTGCCAGCAGCTACGGACCAGGGGAAAAACTGTTTTTT. Amino acid sequence: CASSYGPGEKLFF.

The table lists this clone with a count of one. The chain is built from TRBV5-6 and TRBJ2-5; D is unclear. The ends were cut back, 6 bases at V and 7 bases at J, with 10 bases in the middle. CDR1 is SGHDT, CDR2 YYEEEE, per germline. The CDR3 extends over 11 amino acids. CDR3 amino acids: CASTLSGTQYF. CDR3 coding DNA: TGTGCCAGCACCCTCTCGGGGACCCAGTACTTC.

The chain combines TRBV19 with TRBJ2-3, with a weak D call TRBD2 (6 bases). The CDR3 loop spans 14 amino acids. Trimming stripped 6 bases from V and 2 bases from J, with 12 bases between. Germline V gene sequence: CDR1 LNHDA, CDR2 SQIVND (reference sequence). The CDR3 loop reads CASRTGLNTDTQYF. CDR3 nucleotide sequence: TGTGCCAGTAGGACGGGACTCAACACAGATACGCAGTATTTT.

The chain has TRBV9 and TRBJ1-4; D unresolved. Trimming took off 0 bases at V and 7 bases at J, with 16 bases between the two ends. The CDR3 covers 16 residues. CDR1 is SGDLS, CDR2 YYNGEE, per germline. CDR3: CASSVARTVAPEKLFF. The CDR3 nucleotides are TGTGCCAGCAGCGTAGCTCGAACAGTAGCGCCTGAAAAACTGTTTTTT. Looking up the rest from reference TRBV9 and TRBJ1-4 gives the full variable domain: DSGVTQTPKHLITATGQRVTLRCSPRSGDLSVYWYQQSLDQGLQFLIQYYNGEERAKGNILERFSAQQFPDLHSELNLSSLELGDSALYFCASSVARTVAPEKLFFGSGTQLSVL.

The chain employs TRBV6-2 or TRBV6-3 and TRBJ2-1; no reliable D call. The CDR3 extends over 14 amino acids. With 0 bases removed from V and 4 bases from J, the gap between germline ends came to 7 bases. Germline lookup yields CDR1 MNHEY and CDR2 SVGEGT. The CDR3 region is CASSYSAVYNEQFF. In nucleotides, the CDR3 is TGTGCCAGCAGTTACTCGGCGGTTTACAATGAGCAGTTCTTC.

This sequence joins TRBV6-5 and TRBJ2-5, with D perhaps TRBD2 (6 bases). From germline, CDR1 is MNHEY and CDR2 SVGAGI. The CDR3 is made up of 13 amino acids. Trimming left V 11 bases short and J 2 bases short, with 15 bases between. The CDR3 here is CASRRAGQETQYF. The CDR3, as DNA: TGTGCCTCCCGGCGGGCGGGGCAAGAGACCCAGTACTTC.

The chain joins TRBV7-3 to TRBJ2-6; no definite D call. Germline loops: CDR1 SGHTA, CDR2 FQGTGA. The ends were cut back, 2 bases at V and 1 base at J, with 9 bases in the middle. This CDR3 is built from 16 residues. CDR3 loop: CASSLAPISGANVLTF. The CDR3 DNA reads TGTGCCAGCAGCTTAGCACCTATTTCTGGGGCCAACGTCCTGACTTTC.

This sequence joins TRBV5-5 and TRBJ2-7, with D maybe TRBD1 (7 bases). This CDR3 spans 16 amino acids. V lost 0 bases and J lost 3, with 16 bases in between. Germline V gene sequence: CDR1 SGHKS, CDR2 YYEKEE (reference sequence). This CDR3 is CASSLEVGQGGYEQYF. In DNA, the CDR3 is TGTGCCAGCAGCTTGGAAGTAGGCCAGGGGGGCTACGAGCAGTACTTC.

The V gene is TRBV6-5, the J gene TRBJ2-3; D unclear. Germline V gene sequence: CDR1 MNHEY, CDR2 SVGAGI. Trimming took 0 bases from V and 6 from J, leaving 10 bases between them. The CDR3 has 14 amino acids. CDR3: CASSYSPSQDTQYF. In nucleotides, the CDR3 is TGTGCCAGCAGTTACTCTCCCTCTCAGGATACGCAGTATTTT.

V is TRBV28 and J is TRBJ1-1; tentatively, D is TRBD1 (6 bases). From germline, CDR1 is MDHEN and CDR2 SYDVKM. This CDR3 has 15 amino acids. The V end was cut by 6 bases, the J end by 1 base, with 15 bases between. For the CDR3, the DNA is TGTGCCAGCAGCCCCACCGGGACACAGAACACTGAAGCTTTCTTT. It codes for CASSPTGTQNTEAFF.

V and J are TRBV11-2 and TRBJ2-3, with 10 bases fitting TRBD2. CDR3 length: 19 residues. Germline assignment: CDR1 SGHAT and CDR2 FQNNGV. V shed 4 bases, J shed 5 bases, and the junction held 18 bases outside the gene matches. CDR3 region: CASSSGRVSSGRGGDTQYF. CDR3 in DNA: TGTGCCAGCAGCTCAGGGAGGGTGTCGAGCGGGAGGGGAGGAGATACGCAGTATTTT.

The chain links TRBV28 to TRBJ1-2, with a weak D call TRBD1 (5 bases). Trimming removed 1 base from V and 4 bases from J, with 7 bases in between. Germline V gene lookup returns CDR1 MDHEN and CDR2 SYDVKM. This CDR3 spans 13 amino acids. The CDR3 region is CASSLLGVYGYTF. The CDR3 bases are TGTGCCAGCAGTTTATTAGGGGTCTATGGCTACACCTTC.

This rearrangement joins TRBV5-1 to TRBJ2-1; 8 positions match TRBD2. CDR1 is SGHRS and CDR2 is YFSETQ in the germline V gene. V dropped 2 bases and J dropped 0; count of bases not matched to a gene: 4. The CDR3 has 16 amino acids. CDR3 loop: CASSLTAGGSYNEQFF. The CDR3 bases are TGCGCCAGCAGCTTAACGGCGGGAGGCTCCTACAATGAGCAGTTCTTC.

The chain combines TRBV5-1 with TRBJ2-7, with a weak D call TRBD1 (6 bases). Germline loops: CDR1 SGHRS, CDR2 YFSETQ. Deletions cut 4 bases from V and 6 bases from J, with 23 bases between. The CDR3 loop spans 16 amino acids. The CDR3 coding sequence is TGCGCCAGCAGCCGTGGCGACGGGACATCGGGGAGCGAGCAGTACTTC. Translated: CASSRGDGTSGSEQYF.

Remarks on this clone: The same CDR3 arises from other DNA sequences in this sample as well. The rearrangement links TRBV28 to TRBJ2-2; D may be TRBD2 (6 bases). The CDR3 length is 12 residues. In germline, CDR1 is MDHEN, CDR2 SYDVKM. Between the trimmed V and J ends, which lost 6 bases and 5 bases, there was a span of 7 bases. CDR3: CASSRGTGELFF. CDR3 sequence (DNA): TGTGCCAGCAGCCGGGGGACCGGGGAGCTGTTTTTT.

The J gene is TRBJ1-2, the V gene TRBV7-9; D possibly corresponds to TRBD1 (5 bases). Trimming shortened V by 4 bases and J by 6 bases, and 18 bases separated the two germline ends. CDR1 and CDR2 from the germline V gene are SEHNR and FQNEAQ (reference sequence). This CDR3 is 15 amino acids long. In nucleotides, the CDR3 is TGTGCCAGCAGCTACCCAGGCGGGACCTTGAATGGCTACACCTTC. Its protein product is CASSYPGGTLNGYTF.

The chain uses TRBV5-4 and TRBJ2-3; D is perhaps TRBD2 (5 bases). V was pared by 4 bases and J by 5 bases, with 14 bases between. Germline V gives CDR1 SGHNT, CDR2 YYREEE (reference sequence). The CDR3 is 14 amino acids. Here the CDR3 reads CASSPTPRGDTQYF. CDR3 DNA: TGTGCCAGCAGCCCTACCCCCCGGGGAGATACGCAGTATTTT.

CDR3 in DNA: TGTGCCACCAGTATGGGCAGGGGGAGTGATGAGCAGTTCTTC. As protein: CATSMGRGSDEQFF. The chain couples TRBV15 to TRBJ2-1; TRBD1 matches 7 bases. Germline V gene data show CDR1 as LNHNV and CDR2 as YYDKDF (reference sequence). The CDR3 is 14 residues long. J was trimmed by 8 bases and V by 6 bases; bases with no gene match: 10.

The chain carries TRBV11-2 and TRBJ2-7, with D maybe TRBD1 (6 bases). V was shortened by 6 bases and J by 1 base, with 16 bases between the two germline ends. CDR1 is SGHAT and CDR2 is FQNNGV in the germline V gene. The CDR3 totals 15 residues. CDR3 sequence reads: CASRRGTGLSYEQYF. CDR3 coding DNA: TGTGCCAGCAGACGAGGTACAGGGCTATCCTACGAGCAGTACTTC.

V and J are TRBV24-1 and TRBJ2-1, with 8 bases matching TRBD1. Germline V lookup: CDR1 KGHDR, CDR2 SFDVKD. CDR3 length equals 16 residues. With 4 bases clipped from V and 4 bases from J, the junction kept 8 bases outside the gene matches. CDR3 bases: TGTGCCACCAGTGACCCAGGGGGCCGGCCTTACAATGAGCAGTTCTTC. This codes for CATSDPGGRPYNEQFF.

This chain connects TRBV28 to TRBJ2-3, with 10 bases identical to TRBD2. The CDR3 loop spans 16 amino acids. Unmatched junction bases numbered 10, after V lost 5 bases and J lost 5 bases. CDR1 and CDR2 from the germline V gene are MDHEN and SYDVKM. Here the CDR3 reads CASSAAPGLAQDTQYF. In DNA form, the CDR3 reads TGTGCCAGCAGTGCCGCCCCGGGACTAGCGCAAGATACGCAGTATTTT.

The chain uses TRBV6-2 or TRBV6-3 and TRBJ2-7; 12 nucleotides line up with TRBD1. From germline, CDR1 is MNHEY and CDR2 SVGEGT. V shed 7 bases, J shed 4 bases, and the junction held 8 bases outside the gene matches. The CDR3 extends over 15 amino acids. The CDR3 nucleotides read TGTGCCAGCAACCCAGGGACAGGGGGCCTTTACGAGCAGTACTTC. Protein: CASNPGTGGLYEQYF.